These 10 T cell receptor beta chains originate from one sample sequenced in a study of blood T cell repertoires in COVID-19. Generated by immunoSEQ multiplex PCR, the TCRdb table keeps only in-frame clones and is missing some. The sample records about 220,000 clones, about 81% being singletons. Sequencing was done on a sample of peripheral blood. All receptors come from a woman between 65 and 79 years old with COVID-19, enrolled during active disease.

This chain links TRBV27 with TRBJ1-6; possible D gene TRBD1, 6 bases. The CDR3 is 20 amino acids. Germline-derived CDR1 and CDR2 are MNHEY and SMNVEV (reference sequence). The V gene lost 4 bases and the J gene lost 0 bases, with 22 bases spanning the gap. CDR3 in amino acids: CASSSQGRIKASSYNSPLHF. CDR3 nucleotide sequence: TGTGCCAGCAGTTCACAGGGTCGTATTAAAGCGAGCTCCTATAATTCACCCCTCCACTTT.

This clone was detected ten times or more. The V and J genes are TRBV2 and TRBJ2-7; 11 bases map to TRBD2. V dropped 7 bases and J dropped 5; count of bases not matched to a gene: 13. This CDR3 spans 16 amino acids. Germline V gene data show CDR1 as SNHLY and CDR2 as FYNNEI. CDR3 bases: TGTGCCAGCACCTTGGAGATGCTAGCGGGAGGTAACGAGCAGTACTTC. The encoded protein is CASTLEMLAGGNEQYF.

This chain uses TRBV5-1 with TRBJ1-2; 9 bases align to TRBD1. The length of the CDR3 is 14 residues. Per germline, CDR1 SGHRS and CDR2 YFSETQ. Trimming took 2 bases from V and 12 from J; bases not matched to a gene: 11. This CDR3 reads CASSLGQGQGRNTF. CDR3 coding DNA: TGCGCCAGCAGCTTAGGACAGGGACAGGGTCGGAACACCTTC.

The chain combines TRBV4-1 with TRBJ1-4; no definite D call. V dropped 2 bases and J dropped 8 bases, with 15 bases sitting between them. The CDR3 spans 15 residues. Germline values: CDR1 MGHRA, CDR2 YSYEKL. The CDR3 here is CASSQNINYGEKLFF. In DNA, the CDR3 is TGCGCCAGCAGCCAAAACATTAATTACGGGGAAAAACTGTTTTTT.

The V and J genes are TRBV5-5 and TRBJ2-3, with D possibly being TRBD2 (5 bases). Germline CDR1 SGHKS, CDR2 YYEKEE (reference sequence). The CDR3 loop spans 14 amino acids. The ends were cut back, 1 base at V and 3 bases at J, with 9 bases in the middle. CDR3 in DNA: TGTGCCAGCAGCTTGTGGGAGTCAACAGATACGCAGTATTTT. This gives the protein CASSLWESTDTQYF.

The chain is built from TRBV7-9 and TRBJ1-2; 11 nucleotides match TRBD1. V shed 5 bases and J 2 bases; nucleotides not matched to a gene: 10. The germline CDR1 and CDR2 sequences are SEHNR and FQNEAQ (reference sequence). The CDR3 runs 17 residues. CDR3 sequence: CASSINPRTGGNYGYTF. CDR3 nucleotide sequence: TGTGCCAGCAGCATCAACCCGAGGACAGGGGGCAACTATGGCTACACCTTC.

The CDR3 coding sequence is TGCAGCGCCCGGACAGGGGGAGGGGTGAACACTGAAGCTTTCTTT. Encoded protein: CSARTGGGVNTEAFF. The chain employs TRBV29-1 and TRBJ1-1, with 10 bases matching TRBD1. The CDR3 extends over 15 amino acids. V trimming: 7 bases; J trimming: 0 bases; junction bases outside the gene matches: 8. Germline CDR1 SQVTM, CDR2 ANQGSEA.

This clone was counted only a few times. This chain uses TRBV9 with TRBJ1-1; TRBD1 agrees at 10 bases. CDR1 and CDR2 (germline): SGDLS, YYNGEE. The trim removed 4 bases at V and 1 base at J, leaving 4 bases unmatched. The CDR3 covers 15 residues. The CDR3 nucleotides are TGTGCCAGCAGCCCCAGACAGGGGGCGAACACTGAAGCTTTCTTT. Its protein product is CASSPRQGANTEAFF.

This clone was found a few times. CDR3 loop: CATSDLRGGQGYNEQFF. In nucleotides, the CDR3 is TGTGCCACCAGTGATTTGCGAGGGGGACAGGGGTACAATGAGCAGTTCTTC. The chain has TRBV24-1 and TRBJ2-1; 10 positions agree with TRBD1. The CDR3 extends over 17 amino acids. Germline CDR1 and CDR2: KGHDR and SFDVKD. V was pared by 0 bases and J by 4 bases, with 5 bases of the junction left unmatched.

This clone has just a few counts. The rearrangement joins TRBV9 to TRBJ1-2; 7 bases align to TRBD1. V shed 5 bases, J shed 4 bases, and the junction held 5 bases outside the gene matches. The CDR3 has 13 amino acids. CDR1 is SGDLS and CDR2 is YYNGEE in the germline V gene. This CDR3 is CASSATGVYGYTF. CDR3 DNA sequence: TGTGCCAGCAGTGCTACAGGGGTCTATGGCTACACCTTC.